This T cell receptor beta chain was observed in a study of monozygotic twins with inflammatory bowel disease. Notes on the study in general: IBD patients exhibited fewer clonotypes shared with other individuals than healthy twins, particularly with disease activity. Patient-specific immunosuppressive treatments may have made repertoires more variable.

Comment on this clonotype: Its matching antigen is unknown.

Per sample, reverse transcription was split into eight reactions. TCRdb reanalyzed the 5' RACE reads, giving one entry per CDR3 protein sequence and no DNA. This sample's table has roughly 90,000 distinct CDR3 sequences. The germline V gene has CDR1 MNHEY and CDR2 SVGAGI. This CDR3 spans 14 amino acids. The specimen sequenced was blood. The sequence was obtained from a human donor with ulcerative colitis or Crohn's disease, or a healthy co-twin of an affected twin (not recorded which). The rearrangement joins TRBV6-5 to TRBJ2-3. The chain's CDR3 is CASSFSRSTDTQYF.